The sequence of this T cell receptor beta chain was determined in a study of human T cells and chemical hapten exposure. The overall study: How much TCR each sample yielded varied, mostly because pooled library volumes differed slightly. Study results and limitations: Healthy individuals' immune responses may differ from those of donors, who had alopecia.

This clonotype was found a few times. Its antigen is not identified. Original data processing: The median was around 100,000 TCRs per sample, ranging roughly 20,000 to 690,600. In TCRdb, the RACE reads were re-called with MiXCR into one record per CDR3 protein. TCRdb's processing, not the authors', yielded these V and J calls. The sample has approximately 85,000 distinct CDR3 sequences; 9.5% to 13% are singletons. Time point denoted: patch test 2, 6 weeks after DPC sensitization. Treatment reported: therapeutic diphenylcyclopropenone sensitization with weekly scalp DPC. Only after blood had been drawn was each patch test applied. The V gene's germline CDR1 is SGHTA and CDR2 FQGNSA. Trimming took 5 bases from V and 2 from J; bases not matched to a gene: 5. The CDR3 totals 15 residues.

The rearrangement links TRBV7-2 to TRBJ2-1; TRBD2 matches 8 bases. The sequence was collected from a woman aged 25 to 45 with alopecia areata. Some clones in this sample may be carry-over from other donors' samples. The sequencing used whole blood, collected in connection with sensitization to the hapten diphenylcyclopropenone (DPC). CDR3 amino acids: CASSPTSGAYNEQFF. The CDR3 DNA sequence: TGTGCCAGCAGCCCCACTAGCGGAGCCTACAATGAGCAGTTCTTC.